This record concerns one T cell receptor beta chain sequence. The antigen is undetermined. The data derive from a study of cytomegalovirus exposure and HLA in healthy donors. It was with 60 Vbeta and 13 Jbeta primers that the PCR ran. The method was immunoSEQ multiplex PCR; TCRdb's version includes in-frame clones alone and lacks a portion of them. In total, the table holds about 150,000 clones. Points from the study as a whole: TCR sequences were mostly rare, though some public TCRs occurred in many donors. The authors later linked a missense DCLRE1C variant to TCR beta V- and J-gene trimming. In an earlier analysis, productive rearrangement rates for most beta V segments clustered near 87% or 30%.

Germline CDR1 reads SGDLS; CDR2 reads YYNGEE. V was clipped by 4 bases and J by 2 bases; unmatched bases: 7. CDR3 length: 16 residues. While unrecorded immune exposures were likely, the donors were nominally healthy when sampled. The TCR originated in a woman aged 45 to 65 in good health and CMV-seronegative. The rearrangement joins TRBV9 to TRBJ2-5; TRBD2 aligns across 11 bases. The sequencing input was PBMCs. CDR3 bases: TGTGCCAGCAGCAGTAGCTTAGCGGGGGGGCAAGAGACCCAGTACTTC. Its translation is CASSSSLAGGQETQYF. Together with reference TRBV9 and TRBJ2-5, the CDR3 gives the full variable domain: DSGVTQTPKHLITATGQRVTLRCSPRSGDLSVYWYQQSLDQGLQFLIQYYNGEERAKGNILERFSAQQFPDLHSELNLSSLELGDSALYFCASSSSLAGGQETQYFGPGTRLLVL.